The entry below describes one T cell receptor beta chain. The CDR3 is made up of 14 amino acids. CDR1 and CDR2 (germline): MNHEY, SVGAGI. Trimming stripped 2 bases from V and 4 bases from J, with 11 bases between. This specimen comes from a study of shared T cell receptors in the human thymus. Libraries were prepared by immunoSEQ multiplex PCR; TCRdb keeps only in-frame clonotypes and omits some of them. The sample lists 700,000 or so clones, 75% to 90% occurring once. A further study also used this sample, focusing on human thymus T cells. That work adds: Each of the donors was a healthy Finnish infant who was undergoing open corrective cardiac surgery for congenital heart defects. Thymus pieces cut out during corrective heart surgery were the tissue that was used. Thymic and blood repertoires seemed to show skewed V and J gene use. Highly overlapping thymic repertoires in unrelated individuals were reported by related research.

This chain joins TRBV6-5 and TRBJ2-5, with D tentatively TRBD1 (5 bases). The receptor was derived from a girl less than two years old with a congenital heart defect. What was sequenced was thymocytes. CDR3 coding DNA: TGTGCCAGCAGTTACGCGCAGGGCCGAGAGACCCAGTACTTC. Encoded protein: CASSYAQGRETQYF.